The TCR beta chain described here comes from a study of blood T cell repertoires in COVID-19. Study in general: Among Cohort 3 donors, those recovered had two negative PCRs, clearance, or symptom resolution. Italy, Spain and the United States were the sources of the convalescent and acute COVID-19 samples.

Generated by immunoSEQ multiplex PCR, the TCRdb table keeps only in-frame clones and is missing some. The sample has some 330,000 clones, approximately 89% seen once; the top ten hold roughly 2%. Trimming cost V 4 bases and J 0 bases; bases outside gene matches: 4. The CDR3 has 16 residues. CDR1 is SGHNT, CDR2 YENEEA, per germline. The specimen sequenced was PBMCs or T cells enriched from blood (not recorded which). The chain combines TRBV11-3 with TRBJ2-1, with 9 bases matching TRBD2. The receptor was isolated from a middle-aged man in a cohort exposed to, infected with or recovered from COVID-19 (not recorded which). This chain's CDR3 is CASSSTSGNSYNEQFF. The CDR3 DNA is TGTGCCAGCAGCTCGACTAGCGGTAACTCCTACAATGAGCAGTTCTTC.